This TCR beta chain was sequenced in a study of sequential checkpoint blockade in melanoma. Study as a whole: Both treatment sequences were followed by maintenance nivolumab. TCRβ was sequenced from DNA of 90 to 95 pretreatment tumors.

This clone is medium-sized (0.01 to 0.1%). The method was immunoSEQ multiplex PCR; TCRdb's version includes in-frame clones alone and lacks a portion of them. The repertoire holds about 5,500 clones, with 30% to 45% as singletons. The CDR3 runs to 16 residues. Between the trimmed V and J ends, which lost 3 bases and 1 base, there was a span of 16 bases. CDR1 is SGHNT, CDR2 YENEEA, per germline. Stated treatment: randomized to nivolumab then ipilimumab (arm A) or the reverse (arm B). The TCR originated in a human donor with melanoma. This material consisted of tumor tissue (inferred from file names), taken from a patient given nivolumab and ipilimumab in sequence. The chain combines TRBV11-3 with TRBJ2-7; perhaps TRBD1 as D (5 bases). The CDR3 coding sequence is TGTGCCAGCAGCTTGGTAGTGGGGCAAGGTTCCTACGAGCAGTACTTC. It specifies CASSLVVGQGSYEQYF.